The TCR beta chain under discussion was sequenced for a study of T cells in Graves' hyperthyroidism and ophthalmopathy. Study-level findings and limits: In the blood, most expanded thyroid clonotypes above 0.001 appeared as well. Ophthalmopathy, as predicted by the model, came a median 6.5 months after the prediction.

This CDR3 has 16 amino acids. Germline assignment: CDR1 SEHNR and CDR2 FQNEAQ (reference sequence). The V and J ends lost 5 bases and 4 bases, in that order; junction bases with no gene match: 9. In its sample, this clonotype was seen a few times. Its antigen is unidentified. TCR beta CDR3 sequences were amplified from RNA transcripts. HTBI primers were used for first-round RT-PCR of the TCR CDR3. TCRdb reanalysed the multiplex PCR reads using MiXCR and keeps one entry per CDR3 protein. The sample has 700,000 to 850,000 distinct CDR3 sequences; about 35% are singletons. Exclusions: uncontrolled infection, other autoimmune disease, pregnancy, lactation.

The receptor's source is a woman in her thirties or forties with Graves' hyperthyroidism. This chain connects TRBV7-9 to TRBJ1-5, with 9 bases fitting TRBD1. Sequencing was done on a sample of blood. The CDR3, as DNA: TGTGCCAGCAGCCTGCCGGGACAGGGTTTGAATCAGCCCCAGCATTTT. Its translation is CASSLPGQGLNQPQHF.